This T cell receptor beta chain was documented in a study of blood T cell repertoires in COVID-19. Study background: COVID-19 samples from acute and convalescent phases originated in the United States, Italy and Spain. PBMCs, B-cell-depleted T cells, or T cells provided the cDNA or gDNA that made up the material.

Libraries were prepared by immunoSEQ multiplex PCR; TCRdb keeps only in-frame clonotypes and omits some of them. The sample contains roughly 200,000 clones, roughly nine tenths of which appear only once. The CDR3 contains 15 residues. Germline V gene sequence: CDR1 SGHTA, CDR2 FQGTGA. The junction had 3 bases not matched to a gene; V was cut back by 6 bases and J by 0 bases. All enrollees were roughly 18 to 100 years old and from fewer than 25 US areas. Cohorts were assigned according to the clinical history that participants reported. The rearrangement uses TRBV7-3 and TRBJ2-2, with TRBD1 matching 8 bases. Sequenced material: PBMCs or T cells enriched from blood (not recorded which). The receptor was derived from a woman in her thirties or forties with acute COVID-19. In DNA, the CDR3 is TGTGCCAGCAGTCCGGACAGGGCGAACACCGGGGAGCTGTTTTTT. Translation gives CASSPDRANTGELFF.